This section outlines one T cell receptor beta chain sequence together with its context. There is no known antigen for this receptor. No base quality values were provided; no much bigger clone lies one nucleotide off. The CDR3, from cysteine to phenylalanine, totals 15 residues. The read is trimmed to its CDR3 DNA, 45 bases read in frame from base 1. Germline trimming amounts to 3 bases on V and 5 bases on J, with 4 as the count of junction bases outside the gene matches. The germline V gene supplies CDR1 SNHLY and CDR2 FYNNEI. The entry originates in a study of blood T cell repertoires in COVID-19 (dated by TCRdb to between 2020 and 2021). About the full investigation: Samples covering the acute and convalescent phases of COVID-19 were provided by collaborators in the United States, Italy and Spain. The prospective study material was composed of cDNA or gDNA derived from T cells, B-cell-depleted T cells, or PBMCs. The samples were drawn from the first 160 participants of the ongoing ImmuneRACE study and from 1,254 subjects provided by 6 global collaborators. Where available, HLA class I and class II types were obtained from metadata supplied by the sample provider rather than from assay-based typing. A freely available public database, intended as a resource for researchers studying the immune response to SARS-CoV-2, is where the repertoires were released. The sample metadata nearly always contained a de-identified subject ID, COVID-19 status, age in years and sex. Subjects who had been exposed to COVID-19, were actively infected with it, or had recovered from it provided the deeply sampled blood TCRbeta repertoires that made up the dataset. Overall results and qualifications from the work: The amount of clinical and demographic metadata varied by source and participant and was provided uncurated.

Collaborating institutions collected whole blood in K2EDTA tubes following their own protocols. For TCRbeta analysis, collaborators shipped samples as frozen whole blood, isolated PBMCs, or DNA extracted from either of those sample types. TCRbeta CDR3 regions were amplified from genomic DNA by means of the immunoSEQ Assay, a bias-controlled multiplex PCR. The authors' analysis ran thus. Nucleated cell counts per sample were estimated from amplification of reference gene primers within the assay. Sequence reads were collapsed and filtered to measure the absolute abundance of every unique TCRbeta CDR3 rearrangement. For each sample, productive Simpson clonality was calculated as the square root of Simpson's diversity index across productive rearrangements. TCRdb mirrors the immuneACCESS table, restricted to in-frame sequences. Some clones are absent from its copies; in checked studies, under half trace to an unresolved V gene, and the reason for the others is unknown. Clone size and V and J calls were adopted from that table, with D and trimming inferred from the DNA. The sample table contains tens of thousands of clones; only one count was recorded for around 92% of them. The ten largest clonotypes hold approximately 12% of the sample.

The sequenced sample was peripheral blood. This clonotype was sampled from a human donor in a cohort sampled during active COVID-19. The chain couples TRBV2 to TRBJ2-1, and 10 junctional nucleotides match TRBD2. The sequenced DNA is TGTGCCAGCAGTGATAGCGGGGGGTTTGACAATGAGCAGTTCTTC. It translates to CASSDSGGFDNEQFF.